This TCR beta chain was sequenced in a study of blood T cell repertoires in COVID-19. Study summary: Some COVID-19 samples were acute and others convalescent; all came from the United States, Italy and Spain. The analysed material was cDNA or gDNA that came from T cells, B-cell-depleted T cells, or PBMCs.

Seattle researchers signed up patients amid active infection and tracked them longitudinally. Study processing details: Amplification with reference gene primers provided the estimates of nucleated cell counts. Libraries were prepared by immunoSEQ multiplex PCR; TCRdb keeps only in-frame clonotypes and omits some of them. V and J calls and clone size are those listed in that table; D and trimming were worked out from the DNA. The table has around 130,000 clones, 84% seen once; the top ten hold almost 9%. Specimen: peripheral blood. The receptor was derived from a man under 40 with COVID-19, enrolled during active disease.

The DNA of the CDR3 is TGTGCCAGCTCACCACTGGGACAGGGAGATACTGAAGCTTTCTTT. Translating gives CASSPLGQGDTEAFF. V gene TRBV18 combines with J gene TRBJ1-1; TRBD1 agrees at 9 bases. With 1 base clipped from V and 5 bases from J, the junction kept 5 bases outside the gene matches. Germline CDR1 and CDR2: KGHSH and LQKENI. The CDR3 covers 15 residues.